Sequencing of this T cell receptor beta chain was carried out in a study of CD8 T cells in ankylosing spondylitis. CDR1 is SGHVS and CDR2 is FNYEAQ in the germline V gene. The CDR3 has 15 amino acids. Trimming removed 4 bases from V and 2 bases from J, with 12 bases in between. TCRdb independently ran MiXCR on the 5' RACE reads; one entry per CDR3 protein. This table holds under 250,000 distinct CDR3 sequences, about 30% found once. Sample: blood, either unsorted or a sorted T cell fraction (not recorded which). This clonotype originated in a male donor with ankylosing spondylitis or in good health (not recorded which). The V call is TRBV7-6, the J call TRBJ2-1; perhaps D is TRBD1 or TRBD2 (5 bases each). Here the CDR3 DNA reads TGTGCCAGCAGCTCCGAGCCGGGGCCCTACAATGAGCAGTTCTTC. It codes for CASSSEPGPYNEQFF.